This passage covers 14 T cell receptor beta chains from one sample sequenced in a study of regulatory T cells in long-lasting Graves disease. Arm-PCR of CDR3 regions and iRepertoire HTBI primers were the basis on which TCR beta libraries were built. In TCRdb, the multiplex PCR reads were re-called with MiXCR into one record per CDR3 protein. The data hold about 540,000 distinct CDR3 sequences, with about 13% observed a single time. This sample's time point: newly diagnosed GD, antithyroid drugs for less than 3 months. The TCR library was made from RNA that had been extracted from PBMCs in TRIzol. These data were likewise used in another study, on T cells in Graves' hyperthyroidism and ophthalmopathy.

This specimen was peripheral blood mononuclear cells (PBMCs), taken at new diagnosis, from a patient treated with antithyroid drugs. These receptor sequences come from a man under 40 with Graves disease.

This clonotype turned up a few times. The CDR3, as DNA: TGTGCTAGTGCCAAACCCCCATTAGATACGCAGTATTTT. This translates into CASAKPPLDTQYF. This chain links TRBV12-5 with TRBJ2-3, with D hard to call. Per germline, CDR1 LGHNT and CDR2 FRNRAP. The CDR3 totals 13 residues. The V end was cut by 7 bases, the J end by 5 bases, with 13 bases between.

The J gene is TRBJ2-4, the V gene TRBV18; D is unclear. Germline V gene sequence: CDR1 KGHSH, CDR2 LQKENI. The CDR3 sequence is 15 residues long. Trimming left V 0 bases short and J 0 bases short, with 6 bases between. The CDR3 sequence: CASSPPYRAKNIQYF. The DNA for the CDR3 is TGTGCCAGCTCACCACCTTACAGAGCCAAAAACATTCAGTACTTC.

This clonotype was detected many times. This chain uses TRBV29-1 with TRBJ2-7; perhaps TRBD2 as D (6 bases). Trimming took 4 bases from V and 6 from J, leaving 13 bases between them. The CDR3 has 12 residues. Germline CDR1 is SQVTM and CDR2 is ANQGSEA. CDR3 DNA: TGCAGCGTTGTAAGTGGGACTGGCGAGCAGTACTTC. Its translation is CSVVSGTGEQYF.

In this sample, this clonotype turned up many times. J is TRBJ2-3 and V is TRBV9; D perhaps matches TRBD2 (5 bases). Germline V gene data show CDR1 as SGDLS and CDR2 as YYNGEE. V was clipped by 6 bases and J by 0 bases, with 11 bases between them. This CDR3 is 14 amino acids long. The CDR3 loop reads CASKRLTSTDTQYF. In nucleotides, the CDR3 is TGTGCCAGCAAAAGACTAACGAGCACAGATACGCAGTATTTT.

In its sample, this clonotype was seen many times. The genes are TRBV27 and TRBJ2-5, with D maybe TRBD1 (5 bases). The CDR3 length is 15 residues. The germline gives CDR1 MNHEY, CDR2 SMNVEV (reference sequence). The germline V and J ends were trimmed by 4 bases and 5 bases, with 17 bases remaining between them. The DNA of the CDR3 is TGTGCCAGCAGTTACCTCGCAGGGAATGGCGAGACCCAGTACTTC. Protein: CASSYLAGNGETQYF.

This clonotype appeared many times. This sequence joins TRBV29-1 and TRBJ1-2; weak D call: TRBD1 (5 bases). Trimming left V 3 bases short and J 2 bases short, with 19 bases between. The CDR3 spans 16 residues. CDR1 and CDR2 (germline): SQVTM, ANQGSEA. The CDR3 here is CSVEISTDSANYGYTF. The CDR3 DNA sequence: TGCAGCGTTGAGATTTCAACTGACAGTGCGAACTATGGCTACACCTTC.

This clonotype showed up just a few times. This chain joins TRBV5-1 and TRBJ2-7; no clear D. Germline CDR1 SGHRS, CDR2 YFSETQ. The CDR3 runs 12 residues. Trimming took 0 bases from V and 6 from J, leaving 7 bases between them. CDR3 protein: CASSLAWTEQYF. CDR3 nucleotide sequence: TGCGCCAGCAGCTTGGCCTGGACCGAGCAGTACTTC.

The sample holds many counts of this clonotype. V and J are TRBV6-1 and TRBJ1-1; a weak D match, TRBD1 (5 bases). The V and J ends lost 6 bases and 0 bases respectively, with 11 bases between them. Germline assignment: CDR1 MNHNS and CDR2 SASEGT. CDR3 length equals 14 residues. For the CDR3, the DNA is TGTGCCAGCAGCCGGGACCCAATGAACACTGAAGCTTTCTTT. This codes for CASSRDPMNTEAFF.

The chain uses TRBV12-3 or TRBV12-4 and TRBJ2-2; no clear D gene. Trimming cost V 7 bases and J 0 bases, with 15 bases left between them. The CDR3 is 16 amino acids. The CDR3 loop is CASNAGVTSNTGELFF. The CDR3, as DNA: TGTGCCAGCAACGCTGGAGTCACCTCGAACACCGGGGAGCTGTTTTTT.

This clonotype has a handful of counts. V usage is TRBV5-1 and J usage is TRBJ2-5, with 7 bases identical to TRBD1. V trimming: 4 bases; J trimming: 1 base; junction bases outside the gene matches: 16. The CDR3 has 18 residues. Germline-derived CDR1 and CDR2 are SGHRS and YFSETQ. CDR3 in amino acids: CASSPYTQDRWGQETQYF. Written as DNA, the CDR3 is TGCGCCAGCAGCCCCTACACTCAGGACAGGTGGGGCCAAGAGACCCAGTACTTC. The full variable domain, its missing parts supplied by reference TRBV5-1 and TRBJ2-5, is KAGVTQTPRYLIKTRGQQVTLSCSPISGHRSVSWYQQTPGQGLQFLFEYFSETQRNKGNFPGRFSGRQFSNSRSEMNVSTLELGDSALYLCASSPYTQDRWGQETQYFGPGTRLLVL.

Notes on this clonotype: The junction departs from the called germline gene at one end, perhaps through a read error. The chain combines TRBV24-1 with TRBJ1-5; 9 bases are a match to TRBD1. Looked up from germline, CDR1 is KGHDR and CDR2 is SFDVKD. The CDR3 loop spans 16 amino acids. The CDR3 DNA sequence: TGTGCCACCTGTGACTCGGGACAGGGAGGGAATCAGCCCCAGCATTTT. Translation gives CATCDSGQGGNQPQHF.

The rearrangement uses TRBV20-1 and TRBJ1-6, with a possible D match to TRBD1 (5 bases). This CDR3 region has 14 residues. Deletions cut 1 base from V and 3 bases from J, with 7 bases between. Germline V CDR1 and CDR2: DFQATT, SNEGSKA (reference sequence). The CDR3 loop is CSARVGLYNSPLHF. CDR3 nucleotide sequence: TGCAGTGCTAGAGTGGGACTCTATAATTCACCCCTCCACTTT.

This clonotype was counted ten times or more. This chain joins TRBV12-3 or TRBV12-4 and TRBJ2-7, with D tentatively TRBD1 (5 bases). V lost 8 bases to trimming and J lost 5 bases, with 13 bases between them. The CDR3 spans 12 residues. The CDR3 region has the DNA TGTGCCAGCCAGGGTGAGATCCACGAGCAGTACTTC. It encodes CASQGEIHEQYF.

This clonotype has a count of ten or more. The chain couples TRBV28 to TRBJ1-5; 8 nucleotides line up with TRBD1. CDR3 size: 15 residues. CDR1 is MDHEN and CDR2 is SYDVKM in the germline V gene. V lost 6 bases to trimming and J lost 3 bases; unmatched junction nucleotides: 7. The CDR3 nucleotides are TGTGCCAGCAGACCGCCGGGACAGGTCAATCAGCCCCAGCATTTT. Residues: CASRPPGQVNQPQHF.